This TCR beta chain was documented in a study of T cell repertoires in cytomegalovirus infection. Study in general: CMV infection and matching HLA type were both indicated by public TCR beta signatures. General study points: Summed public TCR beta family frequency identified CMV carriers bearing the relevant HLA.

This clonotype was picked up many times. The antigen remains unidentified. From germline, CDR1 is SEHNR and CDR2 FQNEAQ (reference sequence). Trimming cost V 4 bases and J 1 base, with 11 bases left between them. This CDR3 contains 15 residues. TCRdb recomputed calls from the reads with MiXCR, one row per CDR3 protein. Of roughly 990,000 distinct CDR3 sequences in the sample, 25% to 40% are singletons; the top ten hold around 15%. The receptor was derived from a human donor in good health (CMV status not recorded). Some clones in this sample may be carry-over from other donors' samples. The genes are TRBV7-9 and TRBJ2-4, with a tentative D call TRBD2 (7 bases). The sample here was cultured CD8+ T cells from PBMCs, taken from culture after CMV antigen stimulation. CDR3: CASSSGGAAKNIQYF. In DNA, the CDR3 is TGTGCCAGCAGCTCTGGGGGGGCCGCCAAAAACATTCAGTACTTC.